This paragraph reports one TCR beta chain. This clone has just one count. Its antigen specificity is not known. The sample holds no much larger clone one base away, and base qualities are not on file. Measured from the cysteine to the phenylalanine, the CDR3 is 13 residues long. Only CDR3 DNA is held: 39 bases, read in frame from base 1. The junction carries 7 bases between V and J, which are trimmed by 5 bases and 0 bases respectively. The CDR1 and CDR2 encoded by the germline V gene are SGHNT and YENEEA. The cohort comprised around 700 healthy bone marrow donors. At the time of sampling, all cohort members were nominally healthy, though unrecorded immune exposures were likely present. The donor was CMV seropositive and was included in the group of 270 or so seropositive cohort members. Every donor gave a peripheral blood sample, and the peripheral blood mononuclear cells from that sample were used for TCR beta sequencing. Genomic DNA was extracted from the blood cell samples with the Qiagen DNeasy Blood Extraction Kit.

These data belong to a study of cytomegalovirus exposure and HLA in healthy donors (dated by TCRdb to about 2017). A note on the overall study: An earlier analysis of several hundred of the donors reported 276 Gb of sequence data and 95 million to 130 million unique TCR beta sequences obtained from about 179 million T cells. Every repertoire in the discovery cohort had been generated on one and the same sequencing platform. A later analysis re-examined previously published TCR beta repertoires from hundreds of donors and added high-resolution HLA genotyping to investigate patterns of TCR occurrence. The number of donors typed differed by locus, with 629-630 for A, B, C, DRB1 and DQB1, 522 for DQA1, 606 for DPA1, and around 450 for DPB1. HLA typing included class I and class II loci at four-digit resolution. Using immunosequencing, the study profiled T cell repertoires from about 650 subjects and related those repertoires to cytomegalovirus serostatus. Rather than using new phenotypic data, the later analysis identified candidate immune exposures from TCR beta sequences and from how often those sequences occurred across donors. Among a few hundred genotyped donors of the cohort, an average of roughly 240,000 unique TCR beta nucleotide sequences were sequenced per donor, around 20% of them non-productive. In addition to the first cohort of approximately 650 subjects, a separate validation cohort of 130 or so different subjects was used. Roughly five DR-DQ haplotypes were treated as single units for association and clustering because of strong linkage in the cohort. Alongside the repertoire data, information on donor age, sex, ethnicity and CMV serostatus was compiled. An early release that covered some 640 HLA-typed donors contained approximately 300 gigabases of sequencing data and 75 million to 100 million unique TCR sequences. A later genetic analysis used genome-wide SNP genotypes for about three fifths of the 666 donors, treating that subset as a discovery cohort. The study aimed to test whether cataloging public T cell receptors could reveal signatures of past pathogen exposure. To predict cytomegalovirus infection status, the study brought together high-throughput TCR immunosequencing, statistical association of individual TCRs with disease status, and machine learning. Among the roughly 400 genotyped donors, 81% belonged to the genetic ancestry cluster associated with self-reported Caucasian donors. In an earlier analysis of more than 550 of the donors, high-throughput TCR beta sequencing was used to judge whether each TCR beta V gene segment behaved as functional or pseudogenic.

Results and caveats for the whole study, not just this receptor: Because counts were too low, more than 15 rarely observed V segments, including chromosome 9 orphons, were excluded from the earlier analysis of about 500 of the donors. At a false discovery rate of 0.05, a later analysis linked 15,000 to 20,000 TCR beta sequences to specific HLA alleles. According to the authors, the approach could potentially be generalized to other disease states and immunological phenotypes. While some public TCRs were present in many individuals, most TCR sequences turned up only very rarely across donors. A later genetic analysis associated a missense DCLRE1C variant with V-gene and J-gene trimming of TCR beta chains, and an independent cohort replicated the association. The 87-base-pair reads could not distinguish some IMGT-functional V segments, including TRBV6-2 and TRBV6-3, so those segments were excluded. This cohort had only TCR beta chains sequenced, and the lack of alpha or paired-chain data limited which features could be detected. In the study, 164 TCR beta chains were listed as associated with cytomegalovirus. A later analysis found that most CMV-associated TCR beta chains appeared HLA-restricted, with HLA associations seemingly driven largely by CMV exposure. The only immune exposure information available for the cohort was CMV serostatus. The classifier was reported to diagnose cytomegalovirus status with high specificity and sensitivity in both the original and validation cohorts. In a later analysis, HLA-associated TCR beta chains were found to be more clonally expanded and to have lower generation probabilities than equally common non-associated chains. In a later analysis, the rate of TCR association differed among HLA loci, with DRB1 alleles having the most associated TCRs and HLA-C alleles having the fewest. Correlated functional status among segregating V segments might be attributable to linkage disequilibrium, but an unknown experimental factor could not be ruled out. According to a later analysis, parvovirus B19, influenza, CMV and Epstein-Barr virus appeared linked to several top co-occurrence clusters. An earlier analysis of 450 to 750 of the donors showed that most TCR beta V segments appeared in productive rearrangements either about 87% or about 30% of the time, which broadly matched IMGT annotations. In a later genetic analysis, fewer N-insertions in productive TCRs were reported among donors in an Asian-associated ancestry cluster than the roughly 700-donor mean. Presence/absence analyses assumed roughly uniform sequencing depth across donors, an assumption that may not hold. A further reported finding was that TCR beta sequences accurately predicted the HLA-A and HLA-B alleles for most subjects in the first cohort. Because HLA typing was missing for some donors at each locus, association tests included only the typed subset. A group of highly shared sequence variants was considered likely to be a technical artifact of the sequencing pipeline. Strong co-occurrence of HLA alleles, especially DR and DQ, made assigning TCR associations to individual alleles difficult. In vitro tests confirmed that a few of the cytomegalovirus-associated TCR beta chains recognize cytomegalovirus antigens.

Library preparation employed the immunoSEQ multiplex PCR assay. A mixture of 60 forward primers for TCR Vbeta segments and 13 reverse primers for TCR Jbeta segments was used in the multiplex PCR. A multiplex PCR assay on genomic DNA amplified the CDR3 region of rearranged TCR beta genes. The amplified TCR beta libraries were sequenced on the Illumina HiSeq System as 87-base-pair reads. As for the original processing: A later analysis counted approximately 74 million unique TCR beta chains across the 550 to 800 repertoires, and roughly 10 million of these chains were shared by at least two donors. To remove PCR and sequencing errors, raw reads were error-corrected and collapsed into unique sequences using a nearest-neighbor algorithm that merged closely related sequences. V, D and J gene segments were assigned by aligning CDR3 sequences to IMGT reference sequences. For a sequence to be retained, a match of at least six nucleotides to both a V gene segment and a J gene segment was required. A rearrangement counted as productive if the CDR3 had no stop codons and remained in frame with V and J, and every other rearrangement counted as non-productive. Following IMGT convention, CDR3 was defined as the stretch from the second conserved V-encoded cysteine up to the conserved J-encoded phenylalanine. In an earlier analysis of 587 of the donors, sequences lacking an unambiguous match to a single V gene segment were excluded. An earlier analysis of several hundred of the donors called V segments functional above 56.7% productive rearrangements and segregating when the between-donor standard deviation exceeded 5%. A statistical classification framework was built for diagnosing cytomegalovirus status from the catalog of TCR beta chain sequences. In a later analysis, V and J genes were assigned by comparing TCR nucleotide sequences against IMGT/GENE-DB human TR gene sequences. A later analysis assigned CDR3 sequences and most-parsimonious VDJ recombination scenarios with the TCRdist pipeline. A later analysis defined each TCR beta chain by its CDR3 amino acid sequence plus V-gene family, and excluded reads lacking a unique V-gene family. In a later analysis, some 600 highly shared, low-generation-probability nucleotide sequences were removed to address suspected cross-contamination and a sequencing artifact. For each public chain, a later analysis derived a clonal expansion index from normalized ranks of inferred template counts within each repertoire. A later analysis computed generation probabilities with a VDJ recombination model fitted to out-of-frame rearrangements, and checked the results against IGoR. A later analysis scored TCR-TCR, TCR-HLA and TCR-CMV co-occurrence with hypergeometric tests, applying a repertoire-size bias correction to TCR pairs. False discovery rates were estimated in a later analysis by permuting HLA or CMV assignments 20 times. A later analysis grouped co-occurring TCRs with DBSCAN, adding TCRdist sequence similarity when clustering within HLA-allele-positive subsets. Co-occurrence clustering excluded repertoires with fewer than 30,000 or more than 120,000 public chains, plus five with anomalous nucleotide sharing. TCRdb obtained this table from immuneACCESS and retained in-frame rearrangements with V and J assigned. These tables miss some clones; where compared with another copy, unresolved V genes account for less than half of the shortfall, and the remainder is unexplained. That table is the source of V, J and clone size, and D and trimming were worked out from the DNA. The sample records some 120,000 clones, 74% of which are singletons. Of the sample, approximately 6.4% falls within the top ten clones.

Sequencing input: PBMCs. The V gene is TRBV11-3 and the J gene is TRBJ1-1; TRBD1 is a weak D gene call, 5 bases matching. The clonotype was recovered from a woman between 45 and 65 years old in good health and CMV-seropositive. Read as DNA, the sequence is TGTGCCAGCAGCCAGGGTGTGAACACTGAAGCTTTCTTT. The encoded protein is CASSQGVNTEAFF. This CDR3, with the reference TRBV11-3 and TRBJ1-1 proteins standing in past its ends, gives the full variable domain EAGVVQSPRYKIIEKKQPVAFWCNPISGHNTLYWYLQNLGQGPELLIRYENEEAVDDSQLPKDRFSAERLKGVDSTLKIQPAELGDSAVYLCASSQGVNTEAFFGQGTRLTVV.